A selection of T cell receptor beta chains follows, all from one sample in a study of blood T cell repertoires in COVID-19. Here immunoSEQ multiplex PCR was the method, and the copy in TCRdb shows in-frame clones only, minus some. This sample has about 38,000 clones, with nearly 90% found just once. Specimen: peripheral blood. The receptors stem from a man aged 55 to 70 with active or convalescent COVID-19. CDR3s include the opening cysteine and the closing phenylalanine or tryptophan. A D gene is named only where the DNA matches it firmly. Clone sizes are given selectively: once, few, many, or a class where the clone is expanded.

D gene	V gene	clone size	J gene	CDR3 protein	CDR3 DNA
-	TRBV21-1	-	TRBJ1-2	CALEGPGQGGGYTF	TGTGCCCTCGAGGGGCCGGGACAGGGGGGAGGCTACACCTTC
TRBD1	TRBV29-1	-	TRBJ1-2	CSVDTGEYGYTF	TGCAGCGTTGACACAGGGGAGTATGGCTACACCTTC
TRBD2	TRBV5-8	-	TRBJ2-3	CASSSIAGVSDTQYF	TGTGCCAGCAGCTCCATAGCGGGAGTATCGGATACGCAGTATTTT
-	TRBV6-5	once	TRBJ2-7	CASRRDNTYEQYF	TGTGCCAGCAGAAGGGACAACACCTACGAGCAGTACTTC
TRBD1	TRBV7-2	-	TRBJ1-2	CASSPGTGHYGYTF	TGTGCCAGCAGTCCCGGGACAGGGCACTATGGCTACACCTTC
-	TRBV7-9	-	TRBJ2-5	CASSFGGVQETQYF	TGTGCCAGCAGCTTCGGAGGGGTCCAAGAGACCCAGTACTTC
TRBD2	TRBV3-1/TRBV3-2	-	TRBJ2-2	CASSYQRGVTGELFF	TGTGCCAGCAGCTACCAACGGGGGGTGACCGGGGAGCTGTTTTTT
TRBD1	TRBV6-6	-	TRBJ2-7	CASSPRVGQGVSEQYF	TGTGCCAGCTCGCCCAGGGTGGGACAGGGAGTAAGCGAGCAGTACTTC
TRBD1	TRBV28	-	TRBJ2-1	CASSRKLPGQGSYNEQFF	TGTGCCAGCAGTCGAAAACTCCCGGGACAGGGGTCGTACAATGAGCAGTTCTTC
-	TRBV12-3/TRBV12-4	-	TRBJ2-1	CASSLNSQFF	TGTGCCAGCAGTTTGAATAGCCAGTTCTTC
TRBD1	TRBV9	-	TRBJ1-1	CASSPGQGSNTEAFF	TGTGCCAGCAGCCCCGGACAGGGGTCGAACACTGAAGCTTTCTTT
-	TRBV4-1	-	TRBJ2-5	CASSQGILQETQYF	TGCGCCAGCTCACAGGGAATCCTCCAAGAGACCCAGTACTTC